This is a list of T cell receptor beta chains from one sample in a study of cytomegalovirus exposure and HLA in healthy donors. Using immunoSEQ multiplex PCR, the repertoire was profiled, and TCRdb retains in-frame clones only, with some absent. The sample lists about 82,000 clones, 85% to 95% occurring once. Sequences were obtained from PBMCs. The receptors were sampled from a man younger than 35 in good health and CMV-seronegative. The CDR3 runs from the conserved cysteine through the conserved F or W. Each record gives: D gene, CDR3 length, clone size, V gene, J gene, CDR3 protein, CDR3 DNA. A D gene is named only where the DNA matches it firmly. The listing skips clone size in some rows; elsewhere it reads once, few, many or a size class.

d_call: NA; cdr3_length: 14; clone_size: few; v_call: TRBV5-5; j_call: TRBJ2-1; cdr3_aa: CASSPVNREREQFF; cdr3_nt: TGTGCCAGCAGCCCTGTCAACAGGGAACGTGAGCAGTTCTTC
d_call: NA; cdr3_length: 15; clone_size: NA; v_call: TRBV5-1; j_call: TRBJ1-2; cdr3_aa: CASSLGQVIGYGYTF; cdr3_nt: TGCGCCAGCAGCTTGGGGCAGGTAATAGGTTATGGCTACACCTTC
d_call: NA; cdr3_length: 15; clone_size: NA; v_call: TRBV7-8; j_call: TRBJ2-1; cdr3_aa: CASSLVPGDYNEQFF; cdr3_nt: TGTGCCAGCAGCTTAGTTCCAGGTGACTACAATGAGCAGTTCTTC
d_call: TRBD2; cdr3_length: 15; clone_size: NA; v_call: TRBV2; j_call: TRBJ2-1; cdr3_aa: CASVTLGGGGNEQFF; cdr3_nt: TGTGCCAGCGTTACTTTGGGCGGGGGGGGCAATGAGCAGTTCTTC
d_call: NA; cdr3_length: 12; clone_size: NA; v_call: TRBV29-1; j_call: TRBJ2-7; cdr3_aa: CSVGSRGREQHF; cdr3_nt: TGCAGCGTTGGGTCGCGGGGCCGGGAGCAGCACTTC
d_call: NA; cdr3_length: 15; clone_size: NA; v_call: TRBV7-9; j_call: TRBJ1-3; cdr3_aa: CASSPGPRGRNTIYF; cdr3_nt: TGTGCCAGCAGCCCAGGACCCCGGGGAAGAAACACCATATATTTT
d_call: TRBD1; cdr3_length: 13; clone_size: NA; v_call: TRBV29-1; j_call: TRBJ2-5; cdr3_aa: CSAYRGSGETQYF; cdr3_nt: TGCAGCGCCTACAGGGGGTCCGGGGAGACCCAGTACTTC
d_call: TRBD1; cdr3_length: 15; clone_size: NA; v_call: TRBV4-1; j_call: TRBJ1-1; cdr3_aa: CASSIRDRGFSEAFF; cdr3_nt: TGCGCCAGCAGCATTAGGGACAGGGGATTTTCTGAAGCTTTCTTT
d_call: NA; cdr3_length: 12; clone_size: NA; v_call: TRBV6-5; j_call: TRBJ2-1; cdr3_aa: CASSESGNEQFF; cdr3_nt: TGTGCCAGCAGTGAGAGTGGCAATGAGCAGTTCTTC
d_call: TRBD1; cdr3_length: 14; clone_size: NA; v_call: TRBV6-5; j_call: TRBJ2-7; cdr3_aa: CASGPPGGSYEQYF; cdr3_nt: TGTGCCAGCGGTCCTCCAGGGGGTAGCTACGAGCAGTACTTC
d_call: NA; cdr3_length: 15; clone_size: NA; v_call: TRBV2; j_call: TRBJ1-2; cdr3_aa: CASSVSKAGNYGYTF; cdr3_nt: TGTGCCAGCAGTGTTTCGAAAGCGGGGAACTATGGCTACACCTTC
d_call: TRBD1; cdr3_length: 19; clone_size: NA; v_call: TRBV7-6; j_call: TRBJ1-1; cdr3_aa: CASSLIPLLEHRGNTEAFF; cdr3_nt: TGTGCCAGCAGCTTAATTCCACTCCTCGAACACAGGGGGAACACTGAAGCTTTCTTT
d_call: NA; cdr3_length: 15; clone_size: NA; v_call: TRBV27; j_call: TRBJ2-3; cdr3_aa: CASRFSVSSRGTQYF; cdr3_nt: TGTGCCAGCAGATTTAGCGTCTCCTCCCGAGGTACGCAGTATTTT
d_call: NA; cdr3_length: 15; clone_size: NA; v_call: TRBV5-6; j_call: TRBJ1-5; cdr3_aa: CASSYFARPHQPQHF; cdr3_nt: TGTGCCAGCAGCTATTTCGCGCGCCCGCACCAGCCCCAGCATTTT
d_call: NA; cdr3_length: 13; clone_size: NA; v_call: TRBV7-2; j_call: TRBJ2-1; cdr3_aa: CASSLERASEQFF; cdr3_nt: TGTGCCAGCAGCTTAGAGCGAGCAAGTGAGCAGTTCTTC
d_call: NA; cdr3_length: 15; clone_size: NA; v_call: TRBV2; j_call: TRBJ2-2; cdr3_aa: CASSDAGQNTGELFF; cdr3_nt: TGTGCCAGCAGTGACGCGGGGCAGAACACCGGGGAGCTGTTTTTT
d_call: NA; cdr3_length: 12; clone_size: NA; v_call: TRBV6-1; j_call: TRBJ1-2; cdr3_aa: CASTTGRYGYTF; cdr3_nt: TGTGCCAGTACTACAGGGCGCTATGGCTACACCTTC
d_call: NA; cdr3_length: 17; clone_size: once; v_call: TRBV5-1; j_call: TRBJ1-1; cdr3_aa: CASSRDTQGITNTEAFF; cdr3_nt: TGCGCCAGCAGCCGGGACACACAGGGTATCACGAACACTGAAGCTTTCTTT
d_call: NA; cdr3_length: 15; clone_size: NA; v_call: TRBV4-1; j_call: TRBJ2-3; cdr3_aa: CASSRSQGSTDTQYF; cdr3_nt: TGCGCCAGCAGCCGATCACAGGGTTCCACAGATACGCAGTATTTT
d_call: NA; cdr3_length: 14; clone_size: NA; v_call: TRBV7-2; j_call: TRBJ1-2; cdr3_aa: CASSNTQGNYGYTF; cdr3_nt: TGTGCCAGCAGCAACACTCAGGGGAACTATGGCTACACCTTC
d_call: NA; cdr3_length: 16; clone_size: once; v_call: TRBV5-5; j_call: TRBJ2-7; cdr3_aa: CASSLGPTAGPYEQYF; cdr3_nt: TGTGCCAGCAGCTTGGGACCGACAGCTGGACCCTACGAGCAGTACTTC
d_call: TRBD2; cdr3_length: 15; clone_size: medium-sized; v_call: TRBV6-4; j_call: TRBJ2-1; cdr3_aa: CASSDSTSGGAEQFF; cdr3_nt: TGTGCCAGCAGTGACTCTACTAGCGGGGGGGCGGAGCAGTTCTTC
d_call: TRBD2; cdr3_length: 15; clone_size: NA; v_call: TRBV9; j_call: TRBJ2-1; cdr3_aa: CASSAGLAGGNEQFF; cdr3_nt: TGTGCCAGCAGCGCGGGACTAGCGGGGGGCAATGAGCAGTTCTTC
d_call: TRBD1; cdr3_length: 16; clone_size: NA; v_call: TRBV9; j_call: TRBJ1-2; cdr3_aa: CASSAYKGTGNYGYTF; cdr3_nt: TGTGCCAGCAGCGCCTATAAAGGGACAGGGAACTATGGCTACACCTTC
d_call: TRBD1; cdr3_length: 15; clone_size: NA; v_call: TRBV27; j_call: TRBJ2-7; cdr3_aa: CASSFDRDRGYEQYF; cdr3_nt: TGTGCCAGCAGTTTCGACAGGGATAGAGGCTACGAGCAGTACTTC
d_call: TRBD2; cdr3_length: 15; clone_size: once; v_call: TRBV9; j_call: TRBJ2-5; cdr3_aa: CASSEGAGPQETQYF; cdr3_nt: TGTGCCAGCAGCGAGGGAGCGGGACCACAAGAGACCCAGTACTTC
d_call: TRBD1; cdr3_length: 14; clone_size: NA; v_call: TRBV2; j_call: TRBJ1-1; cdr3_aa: CASSLDRLNTEAFF; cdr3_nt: TGTGCCAGCAGCTTGGACAGGCTGAACACTGAAGCTTTCTTT
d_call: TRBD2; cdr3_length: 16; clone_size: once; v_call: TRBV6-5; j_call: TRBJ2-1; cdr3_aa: CASSYIPGLAGNEQFF; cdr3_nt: TGTGCCAGCAGTTACATTCCGGGACTAGCGGGAAATGAGCAGTTCTTC
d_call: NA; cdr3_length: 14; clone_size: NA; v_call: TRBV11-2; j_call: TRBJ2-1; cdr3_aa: CASSLAGEGNEQFF; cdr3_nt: TGTGCCAGCAGCTTAGCGGGAGAGGGCAATGAGCAGTTCTTC
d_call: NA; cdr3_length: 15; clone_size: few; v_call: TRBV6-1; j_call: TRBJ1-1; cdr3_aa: CASSEALEGGTEAFF; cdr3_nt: TGTGCCAGCAGTGAAGCGCTCGAGGGGGGGACTGAAGCTTTCTTT
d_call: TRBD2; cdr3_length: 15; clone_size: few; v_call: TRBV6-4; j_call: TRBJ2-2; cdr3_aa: CASSESGGATGELFF; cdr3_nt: TGTGCCAGCAGTGAAAGCGGGGGGGCCACCGGGGAGCTGTTTTTT
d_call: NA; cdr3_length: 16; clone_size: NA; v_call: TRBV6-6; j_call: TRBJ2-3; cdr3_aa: CASSRLLSTSTDTQYF; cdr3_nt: TGTGCCAGCAGCCGACTACTCAGTACTAGCACAGATACGCAGTATTTT
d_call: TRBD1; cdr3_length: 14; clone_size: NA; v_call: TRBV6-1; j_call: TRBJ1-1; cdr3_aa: CASSRDRKNTEAFF; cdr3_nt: TGTGCCAGCAGTCGGGACAGAAAGAACACTGAAGCTTTCTTT
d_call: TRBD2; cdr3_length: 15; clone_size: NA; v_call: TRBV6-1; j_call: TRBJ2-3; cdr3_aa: CASSGYGGGADTQYF; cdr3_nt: TGTGCCAGCAGTGGTTACGGGGGGGGAGCAGATACGCAGTATTTT
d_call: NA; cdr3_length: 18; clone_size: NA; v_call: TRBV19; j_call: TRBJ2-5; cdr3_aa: CASSLRAKPGTPQETQYF; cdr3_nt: TGTGCCAGTAGTCTAAGGGCCAAACCCGGGACACCCCAAGAGACCCAGTACTTC
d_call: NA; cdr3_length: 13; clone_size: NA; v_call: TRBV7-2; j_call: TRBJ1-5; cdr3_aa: CASSLRGNQPQHF; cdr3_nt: TGTGCCAGCAGCTTAAGGGGAAATCAGCCCCAGCATTTT
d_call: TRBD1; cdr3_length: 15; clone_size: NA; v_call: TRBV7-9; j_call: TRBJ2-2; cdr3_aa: CASSWDRVDIGELFF; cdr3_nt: TGTGCCAGCAGCTGGGACAGGGTAGACATCGGGGAGCTGTTTTTT